These T cell receptor beta chains were read from a single sample in a study of control samples from healthy donors and cancer patients. TCRdb's copy holds only in-frame clones and misses some; the assay was immunoSEQ multiplex PCR. This table has 95,000 to 150,000 clones, roughly 90% appearing once. The sequenced sample was blood. These receptors originate from a woman aged 18-30 years in good health. Both conserved end residues are part of each CDR3. D genes are given only for firm matches. Clone size is stated in some rows and not others, as once, few, many or a class when expanded.

d_call	clone_size	v_call	j_call	cdr3_aa	cdr3_nt
TRBD1	-	TRBV5-5	TRBJ2-7	CASSPTGTGNYEQYF	TGTGCCAGCAGCCCCACCGGGACAGGGAACTACGAGCAGTACTTC
-	few	TRBV19	TRBJ1-6	CASSLTGRGDSPLHF	TGTGCCAGTAGCTTGACAGGCCGAGGAGATTCACCCCTCCACTTT
-	-	TRBV19	TRBJ1-2	CASSILEGYYGYTF	TGTGCCAGTAGTATACTCGAGGGATACTATGGCTACACCTTC
-	-	TRBV9	TRBJ2-3	CASSDGPPGTQYF	TGTGCCAGCTCAGACGGGCCGCCGGGTACGCAGTATTTT
-	once	TRBV19	TRBJ1-5	CASSLVRGGNQPQHF	TGTGCCAGTAGCTTGGTCCGGGGAGGCAATCAGCCCCAGCATTTT
TRBD1	-	TRBV7-9	TRBJ2-3	CASSLGDRDTDTQYF	TGTGCCAGCAGCTTAGGGGACAGGGATACAGATACGCAGTATTTT
-	-	TRBV2	TRBJ2-2	CASRNSANTGELFF	TGTGCCAGCAGGAACAGCGCGAACACCGGGGAGCTGTTTTTT
-	-	TRBV7-6	TRBJ2-7	CASSPIQGISYEQYF	TGTGCCAGCAGCCCGATCCAGGGAATCTCCTACGAGCAGTACTTC
-	-	TRBV24-1	TRBJ2-2	CATSDLPRNDRQRAGELFF	TGTGCCACCAGTGATTTGCCCCGAAATGACAGGCAACGGGCCGGGGAGCTGTTTTTT
TRBD2	-	TRBV28	TRBJ2-7	CASSSRTSGTTYEQYF	TGTGCCAGCAGTTCTCGGACTAGCGGGACTACCTACGAGCAGTACTTC
-	-	TRBV29-1	TRBJ1-1	CSVDIGMSWNTEAFF	TGCAGCGTTGATATAGGGATGAGCTGGAACACTGAAGCTTTCTTT
-	few	TRBV5-1	TRBJ2-1	CASSMSLGLNEQFF	TGCGCCAGCAGTATGTCTCTGGGTCTCAATGAGCAGTTCTTC
TRBD2	-	TRBV30	TRBJ2-3	CAWSLLGGAADTQYF	TGTGCCTGGAGCCTCCTCGGGGGGGCCGCAGATACGCAGTATTTT
-	-	TRBV18	TRBJ1-4	CASSRGTSEKLFF	TGTGCCAGCTCACGGGGGACATCGGAAAAACTGTTTTTT
-	once	TRBV9	TRBJ2-3	CASSVGGNTSTDTQYF	TGTGCCAGCAGCGTAGGTGGTAATACTAGCACAGATACGCAGTATTTT
-	once	TRBV2	TRBJ2-5	CASSKPETQYF	TGTGCCAGCAGTAAACCGGAGACCCAGTACTTC
TRBD1	-	TRBV27	TRBJ1-4	CASSPHRGMFEKLFF	TGTGCCAGCAGTCCCCACAGGGGGATGTTTGAAAAACTGTTTTTT
TRBD2	-	TRBV20-1	TRBJ2-7	CSASRGYGQYF	TGCAGTGCCTCGCGGGGGTACGGGCAGTACTTC
-	-	TRBV27	TRBJ2-3	CASSFDYDDTDTQYF	TGTGCCAGCAGCTTCGACTACGACGACACAGATACGCAGTATTTT
-	-	TRBV27	TRBJ2-7	CASSPGWGSYEQYF	TGTGCCAGCAGCCCCGGGTGGGGGAGCTACGAGCAGTACTTC
-	-	TRBV7-2	TRBJ2-5	CASSLRSGETQYF	TGTGCCAGCAGCTTAAGGAGTGGAGAGACCCAGTACTTC
TRBD1	-	TRBV24-1	TRBJ1-3	CATSDLGQGGNTIYF	TGTGCCACCAGTGATTTGGGACAGGGGGGAAACACCATATATTTT
TRBD1	-	TRBV6-4	TRBJ1-1	CASSDSNSVRVPPTGPPNTEAFF	TGTGCCAGCAGTGACTCAAATTCGGTCAGGGTCCCACCGACAGGGCCCCCCAACACTGAAGCTTTCTTT
-	-	TRBV6-6	TRBJ1-1	CASSYPGVNTEAFF	TGTGCCAGCAGTTACCCGGGCGTGAACACTGAAGCTTTCTTT
TRBD2	-	TRBV11-1	TRBJ2-1	CASSLRTSGGHEQFF	TGTGCCAGCAGCCTACGGACTAGCGGGGGCCATGAGCAGTTCTTC
-	once	TRBV30	TRBJ1-5	CAWSSSSHQPQHF	TGTGCCTGGAGTAGCAGCAGCCATCAGCCCCAGCATTTT
-	once	TRBV21-1	TRBJ2-7	CASSARAKVYEQYF	TGTGCCAGCAGCGCCAGGGCGAAAGTCTACGAGCAGTACTTC
-	-	TRBV10-3	TRBJ1-2	CAIGRGNYGYTF	TGTGCCATCGGTAGGGGCAACTATGGCTACACCTTC
-	-	TRBV7-2	TRBJ1-2	CASSPYKPATSPYGYTF	TGTGCCAGCAGCCCATATAAACCGGCTACTTCCCCCTATGGCTACACCTTC
-	few	TRBV10-3	TRBJ1-2	CATSANYGYTF	TGTGCTACCTCGGCGAACTATGGCTACACCTTC
-	once	TRBV19	TRBJ1-2	CASSPGQNGGYTF	TGTGCCAGTAGTCCAGGACAAAACGGTGGCTACACCTTC
-	-	TRBV7-9	TRBJ2-1	CASSSSSYYYNEQFF	TGTGCCAGCAGCTCATCTAGCTATTACTACAATGAGCAGTTCTTC
-	-	TRBV10-3	TRBJ2-7	CAISQDRGEQYF	TGTGCCATCAGTCAAGACCGAGGGGAGCAGTACTTC
-	-	TRBV6-1	TRBJ1-1	CASSDFAPEAFF	TGTGCCAGCAGTGATTTTGCCCCTGAAGCTTTCTTT
-	-	TRBV7-8	TRBJ2-2	CASSLATVATLVELFF	TGTGCCAGCAGCTTAGCAACGGTAGCGACCCTGGTCGAGCTGTTTTTT
-	-	TRBV2	TRBJ2-7	CASKQVERPETETYEQYF	TGTGCCAGCAAGCAAGTCGAACGTCCCGAGACAGAGACCTACGAGCAGTACTTC
-	-	TRBV18	TRBJ2-5	CASSPPFQETQYF	TGTGCCAGCTCACCCCCGTTTCAAGAGACCCAGTACTTC
-	-	TRBV23-1	TRBJ1-4	CASSHFFEKLFF	TGCGCCAGCAGTCATTTTTTTGAAAAACTGTTTTTT
-	once	TRBV19	TRBJ1-3	CASRAALTAGNTIYF	TGTGCCAGTAGGGCGGCCCTCACTGCTGGAAACACCATATATTTT
-	-	TRBV6-6	TRBJ1-2	CASRNHQGNYGYTF	TGTGCCAGCAGAAACCATCAGGGAAACTATGGCTACACCTTC
-	-	TRBV3-1/TRBV3-2	TRBJ1-5	CASSQEWGRDQPQHF	TGTGCCAGCAGCCAAGAATGGGGGAGAGATCAGCCCCAGCATTTT
-	-	TRBV6-5	TRBJ2-2	CASRPGTSNTGELFF	TGTGCCAGCAGGCCCGGGACTTCGAACACCGGGGAGCTGTTTTTT
TRBD1	-	TRBV7-2	TRBJ1-2	CASSSEQQGRRGGYTF	TGTGCCAGCAGCTCCGAACAACAGGGGCGCCGTGGTGGCTACACCTTC
-	-	TRBV19	TRBJ2-5	CASSISGTGGETQYF	TGTGCCAGTAGTATAAGTGGAACAGGAGGAGAGACCCAGTACTTC
TRBD1	once	TRBV15	TRBJ1-4	CATSRGQGSSTNEKLFF	TGTGCCACCAGCAGAGGACAGGGGAGTTCAACTAATGAAAAACTGTTTTTT
-	-	TRBV14	TRBJ1-1	CASSQGWRGRDTEAFF	TGTGCCAGCAGCCAAGGATGGAGGGGCAGGGACACTGAAGCTTTCTTT
-	-	TRBV9	TRBJ2-3	CASSQGEIGDTQYF	TGTGCCAGCAGCCAAGGGGAGATAGGAGATACGCAGTATTTT
-	-	TRBV29-1	TRBJ2-3	CSLASRRGFTDTQYF	TGCAGCCTCGCGTCCCGTCGGGGTTTCACAGATACGCAGTATTTT
TRBD2	-	TRBV27	TRBJ2-3	CASSLQALAGEKTQYF	TGTGCCAGCAGTTTACAAGCCTTAGCGGGGGAGAAAACGCAGTATTTT
-	-	TRBV14	TRBJ2-1	CASSTATAYNEQFF	TGTGCCAGCAGCACGGCCACCGCCTACAATGAGCAGTTCTTC
-	-	TRBV28	TRBJ2-5	CASSRQLETQYF	TGTGCCAGCAGTAGACAGTTAGAGACCCAGTACTTC
-	-	TRBV4-1	TRBJ2-7	CASSQGTEQYF	TGCGCCAGCAGCCAGGGAACCGAGCAGTACTTC
-	-	TRBV19	TRBJ2-3	CASSPAGGTDTQYF	TGTGCCAGTTCTCCCGCAGGGGGCACAGATACGCAGTATTTT
TRBD1	-	TRBV28	TRBJ2-7	CATNGGQGKKQYF	TGTGCCACCAACGGTGGACAGGGAAAGAAGCAGTACTTC
-	-	TRBV7-6	TRBJ1-1	CASSLETAMTNTEAFF	TGTGCCAGCAGCTTAGAAACCGCTATGACGAACACTGAAGCTTTCTTT